These 5 T cell receptor beta chains were sequenced from one sample in a study of shared clonotypes between healthy human individuals. TCRdb keeps only in-frame clones here, not all; method: immunoSEQ multiplex PCR. The table has approximately 940,000 clones, more than 75% seen once; the top ten hold approximately 1.5%. The sample was memory CD4+ T cells sorted from blood. Indicated subset: CD45RA-negative fraction. The receptors stem from a man in his late teens or twenties in good health.

CDR3 bases: TGTGCCAGTGACTTTCGGCGGGGGGGCCTGTCCTACAATGAGCAGTTCTTC. Amino acid sequence: CASDFRRGGLSYNEQFF. V gene TRBV2 combines with J gene TRBJ2-1; TRBD2 agrees at 9 bases. V trimming: 9 bases; J trimming: 1 base; junction bases outside the gene matches: 13. Germline-derived CDR1 and CDR2 are SNHLY and FYNNEI. The CDR3 extends over 17 amino acids.

The CDR3 DNA follows: TGTGCCAGCAGCTCCCAGGGTCGGGGGCAGCCCCAGCATTTT. Its translation is CASSSQGRGQPQHF. V is TRBV7-2 and J is TRBJ1-5, with D perhaps TRBD1 (5 bases). Deletions cut 4 bases from V and 7 bases from J, with 14 bases between. This CDR3 contains 14 residues. Looked up from germline, CDR1 is SGHTA and CDR2 is FQGNSA.

In this sample, this clone turned up a few times. The chain is built from TRBV5-4 and TRBJ2-5; 8 bases fit TRBD1. Germline V gives CDR1 SGHNT, CDR2 YYREEE (reference sequence). The J segment lost 4 bases and the V segment lost 4 bases, leaving 6 bases of the junction unmatched. The CDR3 runs 14 residues. DNA for the CDR3: TGTGCCAGCAGCCCCGGACAGGGTATAGAGACCCAGTACTTC. Translated: CASSPGQGIETQYF.

This clone was seen a handful of times. This same CDR3 is encoded by further DNA sequences in the sample. This chain joins TRBV2 and TRBJ2-7; no reliable D call. Germline V gives CDR1 SNHLY, CDR2 FYNNEI. The CDR3 totals 12 residues. Trimming cost V 9 bases and J 4 bases, with 13 bases left between them. CDR3 region: CASSGRGYEQYF. For the CDR3, the DNA is TGTGCCAGTTCGGGCCGCGGATACGAGCAGTACTTC.

This clone was counted many times. The chain uses TRBV6-1 and TRBJ2-7; D possibly corresponds to TRBD2 (6 bases). Per the germline V gene, CDR1 is MNHNS and CDR2 is SASEGT. This CDR3 is 15 amino acids long. V was trimmed by 3 bases and J by 2 bases, leaving 14 bases between them. This CDR3 reads CASSDGPGDTYEQYF. In DNA form, the CDR3 reads TGTGCCAGCAGTGATGGGCCGGGAGACACCTACGAGCAGTACTTC.